These 22 T cell receptor beta chains were all obtained from the same sample, sequenced in a study of T cells in Graves' hyperthyroidism and ophthalmopathy. What was amplified from RNA transcripts were TCR beta CDR3 regions. HTBI primers were used for first-round RT-PCR of the TCR CDR3. TCRdb redid the calling of the multiplex PCR reads with MiXCR, one entry per CDR3 protein. The sample carries approximately 510,000 distinct CDR3 sequences, approximately 49% recorded once. Material for sequencing was peripheral blood or thyroid tissue (not recorded which). These receptors all stem from an adult woman with Graves' disease, either hyperthyroidism or ophthalmopathy (not recorded which).

This clonotype was observed at least ten times. The chain links TRBV29-1 to TRBJ2-3; 11 bases map to TRBD2. V shed 5 bases, J shed 5 bases, and the junction held 3 bases outside the gene matches. The CDR3 consists of 13 residues. Per germline, CDR1 SQVTM and CDR2 ANQGSEA. The CDR3 reads CSVIGLAGDTQYF. CDR3 sequence (DNA): TGCAGCGTTATCGGACTAGCGGGAGATACGCAGTATTTT.

This clonotype was seen ten or more times. V gene TRBV6-1 combines with J gene TRBJ1-2; D call uncertain. Per germline, CDR1 MNHNS and CDR2 SASEGT. The CDR3 runs to 13 residues. V was clipped by 1 base and J by 7 bases, with 10 bases between them. The CDR3 DNA is TGTGCCAGCAGTGAAGGGCTAGGGCCTGGCTACACCTTC. Its translation is CASSEGLGPGYTF.

The genes are TRBV7-2 and TRBJ2-2; no firm D call. Germline V gene lookup returns CDR1 SGHTA and CDR2 FQGNSA. With 5 bases removed from V and 6 bases from J, the gap between germline ends came to 10 bases. The CDR3 covers 13 residues. DNA of the CDR3: TGTGCCAGCAGCCAAGGACGGGCCGGGGAGCTGTTTTTT. This sequence encodes CASSQGRAGELFF.

This clonotype was picked up many times. This chain uses TRBV5-4 with TRBJ2-1; D gene uncertain. The ends were cut back, 4 bases at V and 4 bases at J, with 9 bases in the middle. CDR1 SGHNT and CDR2 YYREEE come from the germline V gene (reference sequence). The CDR3 runs to 13 residues. The CDR3 DNA reads TGTGCCAGCAGCCCCGGGCAGTACAATGAGCAGTTCTTC. Residues: CASSPGQYNEQFF.

Notes on this clonotype: Given a much more abundant clone one base away, this may be a read error. This chain uses TRBV6-4 with TRBJ1-1; 10 bases are a match to TRBD1. Per the germline V gene, CDR1 is MRHNA and CDR2 is SNTAGT. The CDR3 covers 14 residues. The trim removed 7 bases at V and 4 bases at J, leaving 6 bases unmatched. In DNA form, the CDR3 reads TGTGCCAGCAAAAGGGACAGGGGTGTCACTGAAGCTTTCTTT. Residues: CASKRDRGVTEAFF.

The V and J genes are TRBV7-8 and TRBJ1-2; no clear D. Germline lookup yields CDR1 SGHVS and CDR2 FQNEAQ. This CDR3 contains 15 residues. Deletions cut 2 bases from V and 1 base from J, with 11 bases between. CDR3 DNA sequence: TGTGCCAGCAGCTTAAGCCGGCAAAATAACTATGGCTACACCTTC. It translates to CASSLSRQNNYGYTF.

The V and J genes are TRBV30 and TRBJ1-5; D remains ambiguous. The germline V and J ends were trimmed by 5 bases and 1 base, with 9 bases remaining between them. Germline lookup yields CDR1 GTSNPN and CDR2 SVGIG (reference sequence). The CDR3 sequence is 13 residues long. CDR3 nucleotide sequence: TGTGCCTGGGGTTTCCAGAGCAATCAGCCCCAGCATTTT. Encoded protein: CAWGFQSNQPQHF.

In this sample, this clonotype turned up many times. This chain links TRBV19 with TRBJ1-1; 7 bases match TRBD1. Germline-derived CDR1 and CDR2 are LNHDA and SQIVND (reference sequence). This CDR3 contains 14 residues. V shed 10 bases, J shed 3 bases, and the junction held 11 bases outside the gene matches. CDR3 DNA: TGTGCCATGAATTGGGACAGCGAATACACTGAAGCTTTCTTT. It is translated as CAMNWDSEYTEAFF.

The chain combines TRBV10-3 with TRBJ2-7; a possible D gene is TRBD1 (6 bases). This CDR3 comprises 12 residues. V was pared by 8 bases and J by 0 bases, with 8 bases between. Germline V gene data show CDR1 as ENHRY and CDR2 as SYGVKD. The CDR3: CAIRDNSYEQYF. CDR3 bases: TGTGCCATCCGGGACAACTCCTACGAGCAGTACTTC.

There are many counts of this clonotype. V usage is TRBV19 and J usage is TRBJ1-5, with 7 bases fitting TRBD1. This CDR3 contains 15 residues. The V and J ends lost 4 bases and 0 bases, in that order; junction bases with no gene match: 3. Germline V gene sequence: CDR1 LNHDA, CDR2 SQIVND (reference sequence). CDR3 protein: CASSSRQGSNQPQHF. The CDR3 region has the DNA TGTGCCAGTAGTAGCCGACAGGGTAGCAATCAGCCCCAGCATTTT. The full variable domain, its missing parts supplied by reference TRBV19 and TRBJ1-5, is DGGITQSPKYLFRKEGQNVTLSCEQNLNHDAMYWYRQDPGQGLRLIYYSQIVNDFQKGDIAEGYSVSREKKESFPLTVTSAQKNPTAFYLCASSSRQGSNQPQHFGDGTRLSIL.

The genes are TRBV29-1 and TRBJ1-1; D unresolved. Germline V CDR1 and CDR2: SQVTM, ANQGSEA. This CDR3 has 13 residues. V was cut by 4 bases and J by 4 bases, with 13 bases left in between. CDR3: CSVGKGLSTEAFF. In DNA, the CDR3 is TGCAGCGTTGGAAAAGGGCTAAGCACTGAAGCTTTCTTT.

Notes on this clonotype: One junction end disagrees with the germline gene, perhaps due to a read error. The chain combines TRBV10-3 with TRBJ2-2, with 7 bases matching TRBD2. CDR3 length: 16 amino acids. Germline CDR1 is ENHRY and CDR2 is SYGVKD. CDR3 sequence: CAISESVRENTGELSW. The CDR3 coding sequence is TGTGCCATCAGTGAGTCGGTGCGGGAGAACACCGGGGAGCTGTCTTGG.

V usage is TRBV7-9 and J usage is TRBJ2-2, with 8 bases that match TRBD1. CDR1 and CDR2 from the germline V gene are SEHNR and FQNEAQ (reference sequence). The CDR3 has 15 amino acids. With V trimmed by 3 bases and J by 6 bases, 6 bases remained unmatched. The CDR3 nucleotides are TGTGCCAGCAGCTTGGCACAGGGGGGCCCCGGGGAGCTGTTTTTT. Its translation: CASSLAQGGPGELFF.

This clonotype came up many times. The chain joins TRBV11-3 to TRBJ2-7; D uncertain. The germline CDR1 and CDR2 sequences are SGHNT and YENEEA. Trimming pared 4 bases from V and 4 bases from J, leaving 14 bases between. The CDR3 consists of 14 residues. The CDR3 nucleotides are TGTGCCAGCAGCTCCCGTAATGTCGGGTACGAGCAGTACTTC. Translation gives CASSSRNVGYEQYF.

At least ten counts were recorded for this clonotype. This rearrangement joins TRBV20-1 to TRBJ1-4; 7 bases align to TRBD1. CDR3 length: 14 amino acids. CDR1 and CDR2 (germline): DFQATT, SNEGSKA (reference sequence). V dropped 3 bases and J dropped 3; count of bases not matched to a gene: 4. This chain's CDR3 is CSARGDRANEKLFF. CDR3 nucleotide sequence: TGCAGTGCTAGGGGAGACAGGGCTAATGAAAAACTGTTTTTT.

This clonotype was observed a handful of times. The rearrangement links TRBV7-6 to TRBJ2-2, with 7 bases lining up with TRBD1. This CDR3 has 17 amino acids. Germline trimming cut 5 bases from V and 3 bases from J; bases unmatched to any gene: 12. Germline CDR1 is SGHVS and CDR2 is FNYEAQ. DNA of the CDR3: TGTGCCAGCAGCCACCATCGACAGGGTGGGGACACCGGGGAGCTGTTTTTT. Amino acid sequence: CASSHHRQGGDTGELFF.

The chain employs TRBV7-2 and TRBJ1-3; D ambiguous. V was cut by 4 bases and J by 2 bases, with 18 bases left in between. CDR3 length equals 17 residues. The germline V gene has CDR1 SGHTA and CDR2 FQGNSA. The CDR3 DNA reads TGTGCCAGCAGCTCCCCCGACCCGCGAAAGGCTGGAAACACCATATATTTT. It yields the protein CASSSPDPRKAGNTIYF.

This clonotype was seen ten or more times. The chain employs TRBV6-1 and TRBJ1-1; D not certain. CDR1 MNHNS and CDR2 SASEGT come from the germline V gene. CDR3 size: 13 residues. V dropped 7 bases and J dropped 5 bases, with 14 bases sitting between them. CDR3: CASTLSGETEAFF. CDR3 in DNA: TGTGCCAGCACCTTAAGTGGGGAGACTGAAGCTTTCTTT.

CDR3 sequence: CSARRPAGARYTF. CDR3 sequence (DNA): TGCAGTGCTAGACGGCCAGCGGGGGCACGCTACACCTTC. V is TRBV20-1 and J is TRBJ1-2; D is possibly TRBD1 (6 bases). Germline-derived CDR1 and CDR2 are DFQATT and SNEGSKA (reference sequence). V lost 2 bases to trimming and J lost 9 bases, with 16 bases between them. The CDR3 runs 13 residues.

The J gene is TRBJ2-6, the V gene TRBV12-3 or TRBV12-4; the match to TRBD1 covers 8 bases. The CDR3 spans 14 residues. V lost 6 bases to trimming and J lost 10 bases; unmatched junction nucleotides: 8. The CDR3 loop reads CASRLKTGENVLTF. In DNA form, the CDR3 reads TGTGCCAGCAGACTTAAGACAGGGGAGAACGTCCTGACTTTC.

This clonotype has ten or more counts. This sequence joins TRBV2 and TRBJ1-5; 12 bases fit TRBD1. Germline V CDR1 and CDR2: SNHLY, FYNNEI. The CDR3 spans 16 residues. J lost 4 bases, V lost 4 bases, and 5 bases had no gene match. CDR3 in DNA: TGTGCCAGCAGTGTTCGGGGACAGGGGGCTAATCAGCCCCAGCATTTT. It codes for CASSVRGQGANQPQHF.

The V and J genes are TRBV20-1 and TRBJ1-4; D gene uncertain. V was trimmed by 6 bases and J by 13 bases, leaving 12 bases between them. CDR1 and CDR2 from the germline V gene are DFQATT and SNEGSKA (reference sequence). The length of the CDR3 is 10 residues. In nucleotides, the CDR3 is TGCAGTGCCGTGAGGTGGGGACTGTTTTTT. Translated: CSAVRWGLFF.